This T cell receptor beta chain was sequenced during a study of a mutant IDH1 vaccine in newly diagnosed glioma. Study overall: Receipt of radiotherapy, temozolomide, or both preceded the study, and most received both.

Some clones are missing from TCRdb's copy, which holds only in-frame ones; the method was immunoSEQ multiplex PCR. The sample yields 30,000 or so clones, more than 85% seen once. Per germline, CDR1 SGHAT and CDR2 FQNNGV. This CDR3 contains 14 residues. V lost 7 bases to trimming and J lost 1 base, with 13 bases between them. This sample's time point: baseline, week 1 (first vaccination visit). The treatment denotes: pre-vaccination baseline after standard-of-care therapy. The sample was PBMCs, taken from a glioma patient treated with radiotherapy, temozolomide or both. The receptor was isolated from a woman in her thirties or forties with glioma. The chain uses TRBV11-2 and TRBJ1-2; D may be TRBD1 (5 bases). The CDR3 DNA sequence: TGTGCCAGCACCACGACAGCCATTAACTATGGCTACACCTTC. Protein product: CASTTTAINYGYTF.